These 25 T cell receptor beta chains were sequenced from one sample in a study of blood T cell repertoires in COVID-19. Produced via immunoSEQ multiplex PCR; TCRdb's table is partial and in-frame only. The sample has roughly 120,000 clones, roughly 80% seen once. Sequenced input: peripheral blood. The receptors were gathered from a man aged 25-40 years with acute or convalescent COVID-19.

This rearrangement joins TRBV6-1 to TRBJ1-5; the D is unclear. The ends were cut back, 2 bases at V and 7 bases at J, with 12 bases in the middle. Germline V CDR1 and CDR2: MNHNS, SASEGT. The CDR3 covers 14 residues. The CDR3 coding sequence is TGTGCCAGCAGTGAATCGGGGTTCAGGCAGCCCCAGCATTTT. Amino acids: CASSESGFRQPQHF.

The chain couples TRBV19 to TRBJ1-1; D is uncertain. In germline, CDR1 is LNHDA, CDR2 SQIVND (reference sequence). The length of the CDR3 is 18 residues. V was shortened by 5 bases and J by 0 bases, with 22 bases between the two germline ends. DNA of the CDR3: TGTGCCAGTAGTCTAAGAACTACTAGGCCTTCCATGAACACTGAAGCTTTCTTT. Protein sequence: CASSLRTTRPSMNTEAFF.

J is TRBJ1-1 and V is TRBV7-9; the D gene is possibly TRBD1 (6 bases). Germline V CDR1 and CDR2: SEHNR, FQNEAQ (reference sequence). V was trimmed by 4 bases and J by 0 bases, leaving 12 bases between them. This CDR3 has 15 amino acids. DNA of the CDR3: TGTGCCAGCAGCTATAAGGGGGAAATGAACACTGAAGCTTTCTTT. Encoded protein: CASSYKGEMNTEAFF. Full variable domain (rest looked up from reference TRBV7-9 and TRBJ1-1): DTGVSQNPRHKITKRGQNVTFRCDPISEHNRLYWYRQTLGQGPEFLTYFQNEAQLEKSRLLSDRFSAERPKGSFSTLEIQRTEQGDSAMYLCASSYKGEMNTEAFFGQGTRLTVV.

The chain recombines TRBV7-3 with TRBJ2-1, with 8 bases identical to TRBD1. CDR1 is SGHTA, CDR2 FQGTGA, per germline. The V segment lost 1 base and the J segment 1 base; nucleotides outside the gene matches: 3. The CDR3 sequence is 16 residues long. The chain's CDR3 is CASSLIDRGSYNEQFF. DNA of the CDR3: TGTGCCAGCAGCTTAATAGACAGGGGATCCTACAATGAGCAGTTCTTC.

The rearrangement links TRBV19 to TRBJ2-3, with D unclear. The CDR3 runs 16 residues. V was shortened by 3 bases and J by 0 bases, with 13 bases between the two germline ends. The germline V gene encodes CDR1 LNHDA and CDR2 SQIVND (reference sequence). CDR3 residues: CASSIEARPSTDTQYF. The CDR3 DNA is TGTGCCAGTAGTATTGAGGCTAGGCCTAGCACAGATACGCAGTATTTT.

J is TRBJ1-2 and V is TRBV30; D is ambiguous. Between the trimmed V and J ends, which lost 3 bases and 3 bases, there was a span of 11 bases. Germline-derived CDR1 and CDR2 are GTSNPN and SVGIG (reference sequence). The CDR3 runs to 13 residues. CDR3 coding DNA: TGTGCCTGGAGGGACTCGACCGACTATGGCTACACCTTC. It codes for CAWRDSTDYGYTF.

V is TRBV7-9 and J is TRBJ2-1; 10 bases agree with TRBD2. From germline, CDR1 is SEHNR and CDR2 FQNEAQ (reference sequence). Losses at the gene ends were 5 bases for V and 3 bases for J; bases not matched to a gene: 4. This CDR3 has 15 amino acids. The CDR3 DNA sequence: TGTGCCAGCAGCCCCCTAGCGGGAGTCTACAATGAGCAGTTCTTC. Translated, it gives CASSPLAGVYNEQFF.

The chain recombines TRBV3-1 (or the pseudogene TRBV3-2) with TRBJ1-5; perhaps TRBD1 as D (6 bases). This CDR3 spans 15 amino acids. Trimming removed 1 base at V and 7 bases at J, with 14 bases between. Germline V gene sequence: CDR1 LGHDT, CDR2 YNNKEL (reference sequence). This CDR3 reads CASSQGASGGQPQHF. The CDR3 DNA is TGTGCCAGCAGCCAAGGGGCAAGTGGGGGCCAGCCCCAGCATTTT.

This chain uses TRBV6-2 or TRBV6-3 with TRBJ2-7, with 7 bases that match TRBD1. The CDR3 is 14 amino acids. Trimming removed 5 bases from V and 2 bases from J; junction bases left unmatched: 6. Per germline, CDR1 MNHEY and CDR2 SVGEGT. The CDR3 DNA sequence: TGTGCCAGCAGTCACCGGGACAGCACCTACGAGCAGTACTTC. It is translated as CASSHRDSTYEQYF.

The count of this clone is one. The chain joins TRBV10-3 to TRBJ1-5; D is uncertain. Germline lookup yields CDR1 ENHRY and CDR2 SYGVKD. The CDR3 runs to 14 residues. The V gene lost 6 bases and the J gene lost 2 bases, with 11 bases spanning the gap. CDR3 DNA sequence: TGTGCCATCAGCCCCGGTAGCGGCAATCAGCCCCAGCATTTT. Amino acids: CAISPGSGNQPQHF.

A few counts support this clone. The V and J genes are TRBV5-1 and TRBJ2-1; tentative D call: TRBD2 (5 bases). Per the germline V gene, CDR1 is SGHRS and CDR2 is YFSETQ. Trimming removed 4 bases from V and 8 bases from J, with 16 bases in between. The CDR3 extends over 14 amino acids. CDR3 sequence reads: CASSPPLEVDEQFF. Written as DNA, the CDR3 is TGCGCCAGCAGCCCGCCGTTGGAGGTGGATGAGCAGTTCTTC.

This chain uses TRBV6-2 or TRBV6-3 with TRBJ1-1, with a weak D call TRBD1 (6 bases). Germline loops: CDR1 MNHEY, CDR2 SVGEGT. With 2 bases removed from V and 0 bases from J, the gap between germline ends came to 7 bases. The CDR3 contains 14 residues. The CDR3 loop is CASSYGQLNTEAFF. CDR3 DNA: TGTGCCAGCAGTTACGGACAGCTGAACACTGAAGCTTTCTTT.

The chain employs TRBV7-9 and TRBJ1-4, with a possible D match to TRBD1 (5 bases). CDR1 and CDR2 (germline): SEHNR, FQNEAQ (reference sequence). This CDR3 contains 15 residues. With 2 bases removed from V and 7 bases from J, the gap between germline ends came to 14 bases. The CDR3 nucleotides read TGTGCCAGCAGCTTAAGTCCCAGGGCCAGTGAAAAACTGTTTTTT. Translated: CASSLSPRASEKLFF.

This clone was found a few times. CDR3 bases: TGTGCCAGCAGCGACCAGGGGGTTTGGGACACAGATACGCAGTATTTT. It specifies CASSDQGVWDTDTQYF. The chain uses TRBV5-5 and TRBJ2-3; 7 nucleotides line up with TRBD1. From germline, CDR1 is SGHKS and CDR2 YYEKEE (reference sequence). The CDR3 runs 16 residues. J was trimmed by 2 bases and V by 4 bases; bases with no gene match: 10. Full variable domain (missing parts from reference TRBV5-5 and TRBJ2-3): DAGVTQSPTHLIKTRGQQVTLRCSPISGHKSVSWYQQVLGQGPQFIFQYYEKEERGRGNFPDRFSARQFPNYSSELNVNALLLGDSALYLCASSDQGVWDTDTQYFGPGTRLTVL.

The chain employs TRBV2 and TRBJ1-1, with D possibly being TRBD1 (6 bases). V lost 5 bases, J lost 5 bases, and 15 bases lay in between. This CDR3 contains 14 residues. The germline CDR1 and CDR2 sequences are SNHLY and FYNNEI. The CDR3 DNA reads TGTGCCAGCAGTCTAATGACAGGTCGGACTGAAGCTTTCTTT. It codes for CASSLMTGRTEAFF.

The chain carries TRBV2 and TRBJ2-2; D might be TRBD1 (6 bases). Germline CDR1 reads SNHLY; CDR2 reads FYNNEI. V was pared by 3 bases and J by 4 bases, with 12 bases between. This CDR3 is built from 15 residues. DNA for the CDR3: TGTGCCAGCAGTGAGGGCAGGGGAAGCACCGGGGAGCTGTTTTTT. Protein: CASSEGRGSTGELFF.

This clone was seen a handful of times. The chain recombines TRBV27 with TRBJ1-2; 9 positions match TRBD1. V was clipped by 5 bases and J by 5 bases; unmatched bases: 12. The CDR3 runs 16 residues. The V gene's germline CDR1 is MNHEY and CDR2 SMNVEV (reference sequence). In DNA, the CDR3 is TGTGCCAGCAGTCGTAGCCCGGGACAGGGAGGGTATGGCTACACCTTC. Residues: CASSRSPGQGGYGYTF.

This CDR3 reads CSGTRGEQFF. In nucleotides, the CDR3 is TGCAGCGGTACTAGAGGTGAGCAGTTCTTC. This chain links TRBV29-1 with TRBJ2-1; TRBD2 might be the D (5 bases). V was pared by 7 bases and J by 9 bases, with 10 bases between. Germline-derived CDR1 and CDR2 are SQVTM and ANQGSEA. The CDR3 has 10 residues.

The V gene is TRBV21-1, the J gene TRBJ2-1; the tabulated D call, TRBD1, remains unverified against the DNA. TRBV21-1 is an annotated pseudogene. This CDR3 spans 16 amino acids. The CDR3 sequence is CASSKAIYRGYNEQFF. CDR3 bases: TGTGCCAGCAGCAAAGCCATCTACAGGGGCTACAATGAGCAGTTCTTC.

The chain combines TRBV9 with TRBJ2-5; D might be TRBD1 (8 bases). CDR1 and CDR2 from the germline V gene are SGDLS and YYNGEE. Trimming left V 4 bases short and J 2 bases short, with 18 bases between. The CDR3 loop spans 16 amino acids. The CDR3 loop reads CASSFRVQGGQETQYF. CDR3 coding DNA: TGTGCCAGCAGCTTCAGAGTACAGGGGGGGCAAGAGACCCAGTACTTC.

This clone was seen a handful of times. The chain employs TRBV19 and TRBJ2-1; a weak D match, TRBD2 (6 bases). Trimming cost V 3 bases and J 2 bases, with 11 bases left between them. Per germline, CDR1 LNHDA and CDR2 SQIVND (reference sequence). The CDR3 runs 15 residues. As DNA, the CDR3 is TGTGCCAGTAGTATCGGGCTAGCGACCTACAATGAGCAGTTCTTC. As protein: CASSIGLATYNEQFF.

The rearrangement joins TRBV5-1 to TRBJ2-5; the D is unclear. The germline V gene encodes CDR1 SGHRS and CDR2 YFSETQ. The V end was cut by 3 bases, the J end by 3 bases, with 15 bases between. This CDR3 has 15 residues. CDR3 protein: CASSSTYWAKETQYF. The CDR3 DNA reads TGCGCCAGCAGCTCAACGTACTGGGCGAAAGAGACCCAGTACTTC.

The rearrangement links TRBV10-3 to TRBJ1-3; perhaps TRBD1 as D (5 bases). Germline lookup yields CDR1 ENHRY and CDR2 SYGVKD. V lost 4 bases and J 2 bases, leaving 12 bases between the germline ends. The CDR3 runs 15 residues. CDR3 nucleotides: TGTGCCATCAGTGCTGCCGGGGGAACTGGAAACACCATATATTTT. This gives the protein CAISAAGGTGNTIYF.

This clone was counted a few times. This sequence joins TRBV4-1 and TRBJ1-3, with D uncertain. V was trimmed by 2 bases and J by 0 bases, leaving 20 bases between them. This CDR3 region has 19 residues. The germline gives CDR1 MGHRA, CDR2 YSYEKL. CDR3 protein: CASSQHSGKASHSGNTIYF. CDR3 coding DNA: TGCGCCAGCAGCCAACACAGCGGTAAAGCCAGCCACTCTGGAAACACCATATATTTT.

This chain joins TRBV10-3 and TRBJ2-5; 7 bases align to TRBD2. Per germline, CDR1 ENHRY and CDR2 SYGVKD. With V trimmed by 6 bases and J by 0 bases, 1 base remained unmatched. The CDR3 is made up of 13 amino acids. The CDR3 here is CAIRGTNQETQYF. The CDR3 DNA reads TGTGCCATCAGGGGGACTAACCAAGAGACCCAGTACTTC.